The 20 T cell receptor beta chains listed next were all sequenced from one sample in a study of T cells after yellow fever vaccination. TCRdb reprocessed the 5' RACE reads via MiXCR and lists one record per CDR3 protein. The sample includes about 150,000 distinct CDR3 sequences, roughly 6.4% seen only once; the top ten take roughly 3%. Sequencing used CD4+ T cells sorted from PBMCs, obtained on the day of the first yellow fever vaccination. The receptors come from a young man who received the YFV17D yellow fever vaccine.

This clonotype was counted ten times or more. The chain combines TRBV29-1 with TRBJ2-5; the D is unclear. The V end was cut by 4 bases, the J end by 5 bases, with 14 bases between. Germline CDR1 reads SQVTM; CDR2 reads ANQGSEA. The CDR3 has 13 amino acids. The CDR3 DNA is TGCAGCGTTGGCGGCTTTGGGCGGGAGACCCAGTACTTC. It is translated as CSVGGFGRETQYF.

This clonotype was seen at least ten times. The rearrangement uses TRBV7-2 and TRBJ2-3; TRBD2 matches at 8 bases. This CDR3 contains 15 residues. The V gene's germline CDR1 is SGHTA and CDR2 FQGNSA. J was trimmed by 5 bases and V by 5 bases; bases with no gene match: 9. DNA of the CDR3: TGTGCCAGCAGCGCCAGCGGGGGCCGGGGAGATACGCAGTATTTT. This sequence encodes CASSASGGRGDTQYF.

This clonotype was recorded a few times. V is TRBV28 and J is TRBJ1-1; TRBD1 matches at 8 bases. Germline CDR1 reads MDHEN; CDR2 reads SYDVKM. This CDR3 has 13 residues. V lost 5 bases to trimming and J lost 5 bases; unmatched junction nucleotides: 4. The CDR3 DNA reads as TGTGCCAGCAGTAAGACAGGGGTGACTGAAGCTTTCTTT. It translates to CASSKTGVTEAFF. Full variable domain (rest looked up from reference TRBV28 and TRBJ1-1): DVKVTQSSRYLVKRTGEKVFLECVQDMDHENMFWYRQDPGLGLRLIYFSYDVKMKEKGDIPEGYSVSREKKERFSLILESASTNQTSMYLCASSKTGVTEAFFGQGTRLTVV.

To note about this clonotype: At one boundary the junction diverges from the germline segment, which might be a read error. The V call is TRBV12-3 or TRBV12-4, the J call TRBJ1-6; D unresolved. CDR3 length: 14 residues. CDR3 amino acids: CASSRSGYKSPLHF. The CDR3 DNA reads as TGTGCCAGCAGCCGGTCAGGCTATAAATCACCCCTCCACTTT.

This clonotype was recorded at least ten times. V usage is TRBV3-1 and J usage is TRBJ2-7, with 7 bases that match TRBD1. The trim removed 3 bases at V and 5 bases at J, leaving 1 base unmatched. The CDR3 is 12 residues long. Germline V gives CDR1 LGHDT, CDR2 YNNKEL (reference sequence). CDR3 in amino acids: CASSQTGNEQYF. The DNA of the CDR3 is TGTGCCAGCAGCCAGACAGGGAACGAGCAGTACTTC.

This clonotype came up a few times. DNA of the CDR3: TGTGCCAGCAGTCCCCTGACACTAAACACCGGGGAGCTGTTTTTT. This gives the protein CASSPLTLNTGELFF. The chain is built from TRBV28 and TRBJ2-2; D is unresolved. This CDR3 region has 15 residues. Germline V gene lookup returns CDR1 MDHEN and CDR2 SYDVKM. Trimming pared 5 bases from V and 2 bases from J, leaving 12 bases between.

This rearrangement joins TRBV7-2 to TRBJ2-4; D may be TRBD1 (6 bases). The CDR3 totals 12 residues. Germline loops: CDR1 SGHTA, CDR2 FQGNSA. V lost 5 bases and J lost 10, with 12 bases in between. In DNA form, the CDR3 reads TGTGCCAGCAGCAAAGGCAGGGGAATTCAGTACTTC. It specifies CASSKGRGIQYF. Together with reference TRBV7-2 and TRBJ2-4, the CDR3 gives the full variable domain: GAGVSQSPSNKVTEKGKDVELRCDPISGHTALYWYRQSLGQGLEFLIYFQGNSAPDKSGLPSDRFSAERTGGSVSTLTIQRTQQEDSAVYLCASSKGRGIQYFGAGTRLSVL.

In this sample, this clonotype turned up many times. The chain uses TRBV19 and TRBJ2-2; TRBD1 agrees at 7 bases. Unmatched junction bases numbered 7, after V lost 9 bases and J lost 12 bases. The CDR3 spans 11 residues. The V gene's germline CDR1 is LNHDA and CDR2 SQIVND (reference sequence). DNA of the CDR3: TGTGCCAGCCGACAGGGCGAGCAGCTGTTTTTT. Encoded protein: CASRQGEQLFF.

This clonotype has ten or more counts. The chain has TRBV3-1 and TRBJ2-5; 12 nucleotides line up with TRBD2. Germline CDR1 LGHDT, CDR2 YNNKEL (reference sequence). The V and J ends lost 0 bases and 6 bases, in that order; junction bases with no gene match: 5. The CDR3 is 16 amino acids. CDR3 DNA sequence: TGTGCCAGCAGCCAAGATATGGGACTAGCGGGCAAGACCCAGTACTTC. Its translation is CASSQDMGLAGKTQYF.

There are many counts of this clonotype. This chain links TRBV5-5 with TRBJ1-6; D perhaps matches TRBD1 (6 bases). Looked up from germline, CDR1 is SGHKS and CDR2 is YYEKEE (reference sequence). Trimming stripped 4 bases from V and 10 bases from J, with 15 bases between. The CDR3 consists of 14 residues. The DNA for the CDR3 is TGTGCCAGCAGCATACAGGGTTTACGGTCACCCCTCCACTTT. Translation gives CASSIQGLRSPLHF.

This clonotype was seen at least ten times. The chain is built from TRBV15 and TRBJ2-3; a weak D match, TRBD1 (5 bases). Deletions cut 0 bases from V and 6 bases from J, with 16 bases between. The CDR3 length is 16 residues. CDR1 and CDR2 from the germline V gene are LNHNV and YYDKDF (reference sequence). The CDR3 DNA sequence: TGTGCCACCAGCAGAGATCAAGGGGCGTTGGGCGATACGCAGTATTTT. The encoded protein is CATSRDQGALGDTQYF.

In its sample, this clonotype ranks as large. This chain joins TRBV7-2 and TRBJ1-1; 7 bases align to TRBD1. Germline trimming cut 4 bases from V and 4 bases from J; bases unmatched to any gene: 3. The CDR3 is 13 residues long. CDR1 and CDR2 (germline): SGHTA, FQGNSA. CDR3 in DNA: TGTGCCAGCAGCTACCGACAGGGCACTGAAGCTTTCTTT. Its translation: CASSYRQGTEAFF.

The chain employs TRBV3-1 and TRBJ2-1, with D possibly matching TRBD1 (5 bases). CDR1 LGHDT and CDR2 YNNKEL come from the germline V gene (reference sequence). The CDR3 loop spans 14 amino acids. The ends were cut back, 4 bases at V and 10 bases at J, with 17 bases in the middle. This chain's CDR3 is CASSRTMTDTEQFF. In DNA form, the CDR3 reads TGTGCCAGCAGCCGAACAATGACAGACACCGAGCAGTTCTTC.

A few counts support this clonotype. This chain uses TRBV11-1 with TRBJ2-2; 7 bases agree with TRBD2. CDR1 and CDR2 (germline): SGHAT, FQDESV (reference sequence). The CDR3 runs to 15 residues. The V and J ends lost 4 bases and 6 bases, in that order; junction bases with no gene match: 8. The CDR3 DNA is TGTGCCAGCAGCTCAGCCGGGACTACGGCCGGGGAGCTGTTTTTT. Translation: CASSSAGTTAGELFF.

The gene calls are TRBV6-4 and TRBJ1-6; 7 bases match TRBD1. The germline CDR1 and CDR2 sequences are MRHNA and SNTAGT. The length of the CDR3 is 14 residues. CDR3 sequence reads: CTFSLGQLNSPLHF. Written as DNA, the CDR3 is TGTACCTTCAGTTTGGGACAGCTTAATTCACCCCTCCACTTT.

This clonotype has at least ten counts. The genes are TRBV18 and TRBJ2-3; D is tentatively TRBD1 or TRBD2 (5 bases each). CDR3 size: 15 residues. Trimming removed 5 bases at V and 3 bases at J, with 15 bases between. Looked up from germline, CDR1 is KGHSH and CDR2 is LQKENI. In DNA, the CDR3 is TGTGCCAGCTCAAGGGGCAGGAGGTTGACAGATACGCAGTATTTT. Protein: CASSRGRRLTDTQYF. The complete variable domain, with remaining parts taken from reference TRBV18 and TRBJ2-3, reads NAGVMQNPRHLVRRRGQEARLRCSPMKGHSHVYWYRQLPEEGLKFMVYLQKENIIDESGMPKERFSAEFPKEGPSILRIQQVVRGDSAAYFCASSRGRRLTDTQYFGPGTRLTVL.

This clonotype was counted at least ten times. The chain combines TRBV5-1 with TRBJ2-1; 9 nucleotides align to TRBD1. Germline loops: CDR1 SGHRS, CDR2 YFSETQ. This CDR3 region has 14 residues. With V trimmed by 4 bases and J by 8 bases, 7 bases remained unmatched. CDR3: CASSVRTGADEQFF. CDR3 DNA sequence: TGCGCCAGCAGCGTTCGGACAGGGGCGGATGAGCAGTTCTTC. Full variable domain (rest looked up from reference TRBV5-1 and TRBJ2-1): KAGVTQTPRYLIKTRGQQVTLSCSPISGHRSVSWYQQTPGQGLQFLFEYFSETQRNKGNFPGRFSGRQFSNSRSEMNVSTLELGDSALYLCASSVRTGADEQFFGPGTRLTVL.

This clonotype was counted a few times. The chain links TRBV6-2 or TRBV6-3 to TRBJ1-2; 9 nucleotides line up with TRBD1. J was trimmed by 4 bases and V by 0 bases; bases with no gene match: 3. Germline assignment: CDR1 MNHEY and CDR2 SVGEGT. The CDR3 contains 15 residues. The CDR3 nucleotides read TGTGCCAGCAGTTACTCGCAGACAGGGGGCTATGGCTACACCTTC. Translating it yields CASSYSQTGGYGYTF.

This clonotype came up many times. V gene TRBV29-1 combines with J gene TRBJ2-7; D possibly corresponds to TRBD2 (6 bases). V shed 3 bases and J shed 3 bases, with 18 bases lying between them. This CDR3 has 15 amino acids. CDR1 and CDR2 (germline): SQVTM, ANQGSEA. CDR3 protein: CSVDSRGLLFYEQYV. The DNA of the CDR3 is TGCAGCGTTGACTCTCGGGGACTCCTTTTCTACGAGCAGTACGTC.

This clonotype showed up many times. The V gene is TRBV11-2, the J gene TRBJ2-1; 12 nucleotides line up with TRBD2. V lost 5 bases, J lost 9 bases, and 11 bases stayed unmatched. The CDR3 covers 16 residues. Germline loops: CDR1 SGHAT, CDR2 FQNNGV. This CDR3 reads CASSPSLAGGFIEQFF. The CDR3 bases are TGTGCCAGCAGCCCCTCCCTAGCGGGGGGGTTTATTGAGCAGTTCTTC.